Below, 26 T cell receptor beta chains from the same sample are listed, as sequenced in a study of human T cells and chemical hapten exposure. Time point reported: patch test 1, 2 weeks after DPC sensitization. Treatment of the sample: therapeutic diphenylcyclopropenone sensitization with weekly scalp DPC. TCRdb reanalysed the RACE reads using MiXCR and keeps one entry per CDR3 protein. The sample yields some 170,000 distinct CDR3 sequences, about a fifth seen once. Sequences were derived from whole blood, sampled in connection with sensitization to the hapten diphenylcyclopropenone (DPC). The receptors shown here come from a woman in her 50s with alopecia areata. Some clones in this sample may be carry-over from other donors' samples.

This clonotype was seen a handful of times. The chain is built from TRBV15 and TRBJ2-1, with a tentative D call TRBD2 (5 bases). Germline lookup yields CDR1 LNHNV and CDR2 YYDKDF (reference sequence). Trimming removed 1 base from V and 2 bases from J, with 12 bases in between. The CDR3 extends over 16 amino acids. For the CDR3, the DNA is TGTGCCACCAGCAGAGGCGGGTCCAACACCTACAATGAGCAGTTCTTC. The encoded protein is CATSRGGSNTYNEQFF. Full variable domain (outside the CDR3, taken from reference TRBV15 and TRBJ2-1): DAMVIQNPRYQVTQFGKPVTLSCSQTLNHNVMYWYQQKSSQAPKLLFHYYDKDFNNEADTPDNFQSRRPNTSFCFLDIRSPGLGDTAMYLCATSRGGSNTYNEQFFGPGTRLTVL.

V and J are TRBV29-1 and TRBJ2-7; 8 bases line up with TRBD1. After removal of 7 bases from V and 7 bases from J, the junction contained 12 bases not matched to a gene. The CDR3 extends over 13 amino acids. Per germline, CDR1 SQVTM and CDR2 ANQGSEA. CDR3 in amino acids: CSARRQGLGEQYF. CDR3 nucleotide sequence: TGCAGCGCACGAAGACAGGGGTTGGGTGAGCAGTACTTC.

This clonotype has a count of ten or more. The chain combines TRBV9 with TRBJ1-1, with D uncertain. Trimming cost V 0 bases and J 0 bases, with 9 bases left between them. Germline V CDR1 and CDR2: SGDLS, YYNGEE. The CDR3 is 15 amino acids. The CDR3 sequence: CASSVAGSMNTEAFF. DNA for the CDR3: TGTGCCAGCAGCGTAGCGGGCAGCATGAACACTGAAGCTTTCTTT.

The V gene is TRBV9, the J gene TRBJ2-5; D possibly corresponds to TRBD2 (5 bases). CDR1 SGDLS and CDR2 YYNGEE come from the germline V gene. The CDR3 sequence is 15 residues long. The V and J ends lost 4 bases and 5 bases respectively, with 18 bases between them. CDR3 region: CASSQASPPGETQYF. The CDR3 region has the DNA TGTGCCAGCAGCCAGGCTAGCCCTCCGGGGGAGACCCAGTACTTC.

This sequence joins TRBV29-1 and TRBJ2-6; the match to TRBD1 covers 7 bases. CDR1 is SQVTM and CDR2 is ANQGSEA in the germline V gene. The CDR3 has 15 residues. With V trimmed by 6 bases and J by 1 base, 6 bases remained unmatched. The chain's CDR3 is CSVGGKHSGANVLTF. The CDR3 nucleotides are TGCAGCGTAGGGGGCAAACATTCTGGGGCCAACGTCCTGACTTTC.

This clonotype has a handful of counts. V and J are TRBV12-3 or TRBV12-4 and TRBJ2-2; perhaps TRBD2 as D (6 bases). The germline V and J ends were trimmed by 7 bases and 5 bases, with 17 bases remaining between them. This CDR3 has 15 amino acids. The CDR3 DNA follows: TGTGCCAGCACTTCACAGGTTGGGGGGACCGGGGAGCTGTTTTTT. Protein: CASTSQVGGTGELFF.

This chain joins TRBV20-1 and TRBJ2-7; 7 positions match TRBD1. In germline, CDR1 is DFQATT, CDR2 SNEGSKA (reference sequence). The CDR3 loop spans 17 amino acids. V shed 2 bases, J shed 3 bases, and the junction held 16 bases outside the gene matches. The CDR3 here is CSARSRDSENIDYEQYF. The CDR3 coding sequence is TGCAGTGCTAGATCCCGGGACAGCGAAAATATTGACTACGAGCAGTACTTC.

This clonotype appeared a few times. This chain uses TRBV7-9 with TRBJ2-7, with a tentative D call TRBD1 (5 bases). Per germline, CDR1 SEHNR and CDR2 FQNEAQ (reference sequence). The CDR3 is made up of 15 amino acids. V was shortened by 1 base and J by 2 bases, with 12 bases between the two germline ends. The CDR3 region is CASSLGQGGTYEQYF. Here the CDR3 DNA reads TGTGCCAGCAGCTTAGGGCAGGGCGGAACCTACGAGCAGTACTTC.

To note about this clonotype: A read error may explain this, as a much larger clone is one base away. The V gene is TRBV29-1, the J gene TRBJ2-1; 11 nucleotides line up with TRBD2. CDR1 and CDR2 (germline): SQVTM, ANQGSEA. The CDR3 sequence is 16 residues long. CDR3: CSVEGGFSGRVNEQFF. The CDR3 DNA sequence: TGCAGCGTCGAAGGGGGTTTTAGCGGGAGGGTCAATGAGCAGTTCTTC.

The rearrangement uses TRBV3-1 and TRBJ1-1; no definite D call. Germline values: CDR1 LGHDT, CDR2 YNNKEL (reference sequence). Trimming removed 2 bases from V and 7 bases from J, with 8 bases in between. The CDR3 is 12 residues long. CDR3 in amino acids: CASSQSVGEAFF. Written as DNA, the CDR3 is TGTGCCAGCAGCCAAAGCGTGGGTGAAGCTTTCTTT.

This clonotype was recorded a few times. The rearrangement uses TRBV28 and TRBJ2-1; D may be TRBD1 (5 bases). Per germline, CDR1 MDHEN and CDR2 SYDVKM. V lost 2 bases to trimming and J lost 4 bases, with 9 bases between them. This CDR3 has 14 residues. CDR3 protein: CASSLMQGYNEQFF. In DNA form, the CDR3 reads TGTGCCAGCAGTTTAATGCAGGGATACAATGAGCAGTTCTTC.

This clonotype was seen only a few times. The rearrangement joins TRBV20-1 to TRBJ2-3; D is possibly TRBD1 or TRBD2 (5 bases each). Trimming stripped 6 bases from V and 2 bases from J, with 12 bases between. In germline, CDR1 is DFQATT, CDR2 SNEGSKA (reference sequence). CDR3 size: 13 residues. The DNA for the CDR3 is TGCAGTGCCCCGGGGCAGGCCACAGATACGCAGTATTTT. This translates into CSAPGQATDTQYF.

The V gene is TRBV11-1, the J gene TRBJ2-1; TRBD2 matches 10 bases. CDR3 size: 17 residues. Germline V gene lookup returns CDR1 SGHAT and CDR2 FQDESV (reference sequence). The V segment lost 3 bases and the J segment 8 bases; nucleotides outside the gene matches: 13. CDR3 in amino acids: CASSFPPTSGAGDEQFF. The CDR3 DNA sequence: TGTGCCAGCAGCTTCCCCCCAACTAGCGGGGCTGGGGATGAGCAGTTCTTC.

The chain carries TRBV5-1 and TRBJ1-3; D is possibly TRBD1 (5 bases). V lost 4 bases and J lost 1, with 12 bases in between. This CDR3 comprises 15 residues. The germline V gene encodes CDR1 SGHRS and CDR2 YFSETQ. CDR3 sequence: CASSLNSGSGNTIYF. The CDR3 nucleotides are TGCGCCAGCAGCCTGAATTCAGGGTCTGGAAACACCATATATTTT.

This clonotype has only a few counts. The chain employs TRBV9 and TRBJ1-1; 9 bases match TRBD1. The junction had 12 bases not matched to a gene; V was cut back by 4 bases and J by 5 bases. This CDR3 spans 16 amino acids. In germline, CDR1 is SGDLS, CDR2 YYNGEE. For the CDR3, the DNA is TGTGCCAGCAGCCTCGGACAGGGGTTTGAAGGGACTGAAGCTTTCTTT. It translates to CASSLGQGFEGTEAFF.

The rearrangement joins TRBV12-3 or TRBV12-4 to TRBJ1-1, with unresolved D. The CDR3 runs 11 residues. The V end was cut by 7 bases, the J end by 3 bases, with 6 bases between. The CDR3 DNA reads as TGTGCCAGCACCATTTACACTGAAGCTTTCTTT. Amino acids: CASTIYTEAFF.

This clonotype was detected a few times. V is TRBV3-1 and J is TRBJ1-1; 7 bases map to TRBD1. Germline values: CDR1 LGHDT, CDR2 YNNKEL (reference sequence). Losses at the gene ends were 4 bases for V and 3 bases for J; bases not matched to a gene: 5. The CDR3 extends over 14 amino acids. CDR3 nucleotide sequence: TGTGCCAGCAGCCGGGACAGACCTTACACTGAAGCTTTCTTT. This codes for CASSRDRPYTEAFF.

This clonotype has a handful of counts. This chain links TRBV5-6 with TRBJ2-1; D call uncertain. Trimming cost V 4 bases and J 3 bases, with 26 bases left between them. This CDR3 comprises 19 residues. Germline V gives CDR1 SGHDT, CDR2 YYEEEE. The CDR3 sequence: CASSRDSARLGKGYNEQFF. The CDR3 DNA sequence: TGTGCCAGCAGCCGAGACTCCGCTAGGTTGGGGAAGGGCTACAATGAGCAGTTCTTC.

This chain connects TRBV7-9 to TRBJ1-1; D call uncertain. The V end was cut by 1 base, the J end by 0 bases, with 6 bases between. This CDR3 contains 14 residues. Germline assignment: CDR1 SEHNR and CDR2 FQNEAQ (reference sequence). DNA for the CDR3: TGTGCCAGCAGCTTAGTTCCCGTGAACACTGAAGCTTTCTTT. It codes for CASSLVPVNTEAFF.

This clonotype was found a few times. The chain recombines TRBV15 with TRBJ1-6; D is unclear. The V and J ends lost 0 bases and 9 bases respectively, with 6 bases between them. The CDR3 length is 13 residues. The germline CDR1 and CDR2 sequences are LNHNV and YYDKDF (reference sequence). CDR3 in amino acids: CATSRDRGSPLHF. In DNA, the CDR3 is TGTGCCACCAGCAGAGATCGGGGTTCACCCCTCCACTTT.

This clonotype was counted between two and nine times. The chain is built from TRBV20-1 and TRBJ2-7, with TRBD2 matching 10 bases. Germline CDR1 is DFQATT and CDR2 is SNEGSKA (reference sequence). This CDR3 is built from 14 residues. Unmatched junction bases numbered 5, after V lost 6 bases and J lost 0 bases. The CDR3 region has the DNA TGCAGTGCGGGACCTAGCGGGAGCTCCTACGAGCAGTACTTC. It yields the protein CSAGPSGSSYEQYF.

This clonotype occurred a few times. This chain links TRBV13 with TRBJ1-2; D gene ambiguous. V dropped 1 base and J dropped 13 bases, with 13 bases sitting between them. Per germline, CDR1 PRHDT and CDR2 FYEKMQ (reference sequence). The CDR3 totals 12 residues. CDR3 sequence (DNA): TGTGCCAGCAGCTTAGTCGGTAGGGAACGCACCTTC. Translating gives CASSLVGRERTF.

The genes are TRBV3-1 and TRBJ2-4; TRBD2 aligns across 8 bases. CDR1 is LGHDT and CDR2 is YNNKEL in the germline V gene (reference sequence). This CDR3 has 14 residues. V lost 1 base, J lost 9 bases, and 5 bases stayed unmatched. The CDR3 region is CASSQAGGSPIQYF. CDR3 nucleotide sequence: TGTGCCAGCAGCCAAGCGGGAGGGTCGCCCATTCAGTACTTC.

The table lists this clonotype with a count of one. The chain joins TRBV7-8 to TRBJ1-1, with D possibly TRBD1 on 5 matching bases. The CDR3 loop spans 14 amino acids. Looked up from germline, CDR1 is SGHVS and CDR2 is FQNEAQ. Trimming stripped 4 bases from V and 3 bases from J, with 12 bases between. This CDR3 reads CASSSGTRDTEAFF. The CDR3 DNA reads TGTGCCAGCAGCTCGGGGACCCGAGACACTGAAGCTTTCTTT.

The chain employs TRBV7-8 and TRBJ1-1; D gene unclear. V gave up 0 bases and J gave up 0 bases, with 8 bases separating them. The CDR3 is 15 amino acids. The germline gives CDR1 SGHVS, CDR2 FQNEAQ. Here the CDR3 reads CASSLALTVNTEAFF. For the CDR3, the DNA is TGTGCCAGCAGCTTAGCGTTAACGGTGAACACTGAAGCTTTCTTT.

The chain couples TRBV9 to TRBJ2-1; D is unresolved. V dropped 4 bases and J dropped 3 bases, with 20 bases sitting between them. Germline V CDR1 and CDR2: SGDLS, YYNGEE. CDR3 size: 17 residues. The CDR3 sequence: CASSPVILERNYNEQFF. In DNA, the CDR3 is TGTGCCAGCAGCCCGGTTATTTTAGAGAGAAACTACAATGAGCAGTTCTTC. The full variable domain, its missing parts supplied by reference TRBV9 and TRBJ2-1, is DSGVTQTPKHLITATGQRVTLRCSPRSGDLSVYWYQQSLDQGLQFLIQYYNGEERAKGNILERFSAQQFPDLHSELNLSSLELGDSALYFCASSPVILERNYNEQFFGPGTRLTVL.